This T cell receptor (beta chain) was obtained from a study of blood T cell repertoires in COVID-19. Study summary: Acute and convalescent COVID-19 samples came from the United States, Italy and Spain. The cDNA or gDNA used as material had been derived from T cells, B-cell-depleted T cells, or PBMCs.

V lost 4 bases, J lost 0 bases, and 6 bases lay in between. The CDR3 spans 13 residues. Germline CDR1 and CDR2: SQVTM and ANQGSEA. The authors' processing: Quantification of nucleated cells was approximated via reference gene primer amplification. The protocol was immunoSEQ multiplex PCR, while the TCRdb copy is restricted to in-frame clones and leaves out a portion. The V and J calls and the clone size are those of that table, but D and trimming were determined from the DNA. The repertoire holds tens of thousands of clones, about 89% seen once, with 2.5% to 3% in the top ten. Sequencing was performed on peripheral blood. The TCR was taken from a man aged 50-59 years with COVID-19, enrolled during active disease. This chain links TRBV29-1 with TRBJ2-2; weak D call: TRBD1 (6 bases). This chain's CDR3 is CSVGQANTGELFF. The CDR3 DNA reads TGCAGCGTTGGACAGGCGAACACCGGGGAGCTGTTTTTT.